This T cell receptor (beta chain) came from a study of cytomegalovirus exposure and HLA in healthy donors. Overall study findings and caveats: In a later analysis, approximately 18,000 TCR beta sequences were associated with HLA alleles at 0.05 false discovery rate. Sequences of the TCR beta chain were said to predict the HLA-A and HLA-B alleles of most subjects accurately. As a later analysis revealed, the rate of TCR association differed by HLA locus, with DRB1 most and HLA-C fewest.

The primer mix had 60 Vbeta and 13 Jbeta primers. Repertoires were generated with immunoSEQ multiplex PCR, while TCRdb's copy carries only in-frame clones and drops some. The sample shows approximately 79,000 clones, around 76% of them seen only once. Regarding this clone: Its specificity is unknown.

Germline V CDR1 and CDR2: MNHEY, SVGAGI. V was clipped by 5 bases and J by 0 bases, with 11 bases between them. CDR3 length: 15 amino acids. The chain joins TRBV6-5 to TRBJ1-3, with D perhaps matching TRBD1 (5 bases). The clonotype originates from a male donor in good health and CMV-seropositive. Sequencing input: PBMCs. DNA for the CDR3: TGTGCCAGCAGTAGAGGAGGGGACTCTGGAAACACCATATATTTT. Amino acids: CASSRGGDSGNTIYF.